This T cell receptor (beta chain) came from a study of graft-versus-host responses after intestinal transplantation. Background on the study: Each recipient received anti-thymocyte globulin induction, then tacrolimus and steroids for 3 to 4 years.

Assay: immunoSEQ multiplex PCR; the TCRdb copy retains only in-frame clones and omits some. The top ten clones hold roughly 15% of a sample with about 97,000 clones, over 75% of them seen once. As to this clone: What it recognizes is unknown.

Trimming cost V 4 bases and J 6 bases, with 10 bases left between them. The CDR3 runs 12 residues. CDR1 is SGDLS and CDR2 is YYNGEE in the germline V gene. The study's findings and limits: Allografts from individuals with graft-donor T cell macrochimerism displayed high graft-versus-host to host-versus-graft clonal ratios. Early declines in HvG clones that occurred post-transplant were associated with peak circulating GvH clone levels. Some GvH clones were seen earlier in gut or blood, suggesting intestinal origin.

Sequences were derived from PBMCs, sampled about 450 days after intestinal transplant. V gene TRBV9 combines with J gene TRBJ1-1, with D possibly being TRBD1 (5 bases). The TCR comes from a human patient who received an intestinal transplant, so some T cells may come from the graft donor. The CDR3 sequence is CASSPPGPEAFF. CDR3 coding DNA: TGTGCCAGCAGCCCCCCGGGGCCTGAAGCTTTCTTT.